The source of this T cell receptor beta chain is a study of siplizumab effects on memory and regulatory T cells (dated by TCRdb to the late 2010s). Notes on the research overall: The study examined how the anti-CD2 antibody siplizumab affects alloreactive T-cell subsets in allogeneic mixed lymphocyte reactions built from human PBMCs.

Libraries were prepared through the immunoSEQ multiplex PCR assay. Around 100,000 TCR templates per sample were assayed by the deep sequencing platform. Genomic DNA extracted from sorted T cells was used for TCRbeta CDR3 sequencing. From the authors' description of their analysis: Clonal analysis of TCRbeta CDR3 data was done in the R programming language. Alloreactive CD4+ and CD8+ clones were defined by comparing unstimulated samples with post-reaction CFSE-low samples. Regulatory or non-regulatory origin was assigned to alloreactive CD4+ clones by matching of sequences to sorted unstimulated Treg and non-Treg repertoires. Imported from immuneACCESS, the table was reduced by TCRdb to in-frame sequences with V and J called. These copies leave out some clones; in studies compared against another copy, an unresolved V gene accounts for under half, and the cause of the remainder is not known. For V, J and clone size, that table is used; D and trimming come from the DNA. The sample contains approximately 1,200 clones, roughly four fifths of them found a single time. The ten largest account for roughly four fifths of the sample.

Note on this clone: Its binding antigen is unknown. Base quality data are lacking; no much larger clone is found one base away.

Overall study results and their limits: Greater diversity appeared to be present in unstimulated naive T cells than in memory T cells, and a substantial contribution to the alloresponse seemed to be made by naive cells. Siplizumab significantly reduced the cumulative frequency of alloreactive sequences traceable to unstimulated CD4+ memory T cells. Of the alloreactive CD4+ clones that could be mapped, the Treg-derived share averaged around 70% with siplizumab compared with 25% to 30% in control reactions. Sequences below about 10^-5 frequency were poorly captured, so only a minor fraction of alloreactive clones could be mapped to unstimulated subsets. Roughly 80-97% of proliferating CD4+ or CD8+ clones could not be assigned a naive or memory phenotype. The suppressive function of proliferating Tregs from siplizumab cultures was not functionally confirmed.

Its CDR3 holds 14 amino acids, cysteine through phenylalanine. Only the CDR3 part of the read is kept: 42 bases, read in frame from the first base. The germline V gene supplies CDR1 MNHGY and CDR2 SVAAGI. Relative to germline, V is missing 5 bases and J is missing 2 bases, with 5 bases of the junction outside any gene match. Additional sequencing covered unstimulated subsets from a few donor pairs, namely CD8+ effector memory, CD4+ naive, CD8+ TEMRA, CD4+ memory and CD8+ naive. Sorted unstimulated T cells, along with proliferating T cells recovered from mixed lymphocyte reactions, underwent TCRbeta CDR3 sequencing. Fresh whole blood from nine to ten HLA-typed healthy donors was used as the source from which PBMCs were isolated.

The sequence links TRBV6-9 to TRBJ2-7; 8 central nucleotides agree with TRBD2. The sequencing sample was made of TEMRA CD8+ T cells sorted from blood. This specimen's cell subset or site label, interpreted: unstimulated CD8+ CD45RA+ effector memory T cells. This receptor was taken from a human donor in good health. The bases read TGTGCCAGCAGTGAAACGGGGGGGACCTACGAGCAGTACTTC. It codes for CASSETGGTYEQYF.